The rows below give T cell receptor beta chains drawn from one sample of a study of blood T cell repertoires in COVID-19. TCRdb's table, derived via immunoSEQ multiplex PCR, lists solely in-frame clones and lacks some. Among about 190,000 clones, roughly 86% were seen once, and the ten largest hold 5.1%. The source material was peripheral blood. These receptors were taken from an older woman with active or convalescent COVID-19. Both conserved end residues are part of each CDR3. Each record gives: J gene, clone size, V gene, D gene, CDR3 protein, CDR3 DNA. A D gene is named only where the DNA matches it firmly. Rows may omit the clone size; those that give it use once, few, many or a size class.

>TRBJ1-1|many|TRBV7-6|-
CASSLMGGSTEAFF
TGTGCCAGCAGCCTAATGGGGGGATCAACTGAAGCTTTCTTT
>TRBJ2-2|-|TRBV2|TRBD2
CASSDPLGGPHTGELFF
TGTGCCAGCAGTGACCCATTGGGAGGGCCGCACACCGGGGAGCTGTTTTTT
>TRBJ2-7|-|TRBV6-1|-
CASSERREGPWQYF
TGTGCCAGCAGTGAAAGGAGAGAGGGCCCGTGGCAGTACTTC
>TRBJ1-3|-|TRBV19|-
CASSISRGDGNTIYF
TGTGCCAGTAGTATTTCCCGAGGTGATGGAAACACCATATATTTT
>TRBJ2-4|once|TRBV28|-
CASSSPGQTLAKNIQYF
TGTGCCAGCAGTTCCCCCGGACAGACCTTAGCCAAAAACATTCAGTACTTC
>TRBJ2-2|-|TRBV29-1|TRBD1
CSVLGQGAYTGELFF
TGCAGCGTCTTAGGACAGGGGGCGTACACCGGGGAGCTGTTTTTT
>TRBJ1-5|once|TRBV7-8|-
CASSLALGDNQPQHF
TGTGCCAGCAGCTTAGCGCTCGGGGACAATCAGCCCCAGCATTTT
>TRBJ1-2|-|TRBV29-1|TRBD1
CSVEDRRDRDRTVYGYTF
TGCAGCGTTGAAGATCGGCGAGACAGGGACCGGACCGTCTATGGCTACACCTTC
>TRBJ1-5|-|TRBV18|-
CASSPNYSNQPQHF
TGTGCCAGCTCACCAAACTATAGCAATCAGCCCCAGCATTTT
>TRBJ2-1|once|TRBV6-6|TRBD2
CASTLRSGSSYNEQFF
TGTGCCAGCACTCTTCGTAGCGGGAGCTCCTACAATGAGCAGTTCTTC
>TRBJ2-7|-|TRBV6-5|TRBD1
CAGPRDRDEQYF
TGTGCCGGTCCCCGGGACAGGGACGAGCAGTACTTC
>TRBJ1-5|-|TRBV5-8|-
CASSSRRGGNQPQHF
TGTGCCAGCAGCTCTCGACGGGGGGGCAATCAGCCCCAGCATTTT
>TRBJ2-5|-|TRBV6-1|TRBD2
CASSEGGGGRALETQYF
TGTGCCAGCAGTGAAGGAGGAGGCGGGAGGGCCTTAGAGACCCAGTACTTC
>TRBJ2-2|-|TRBV28|-
CASSLEQGLMTSRSTRDTGELFF
TGTGCCAGCAGTTTAGAGCAGGGCTTGATGACAAGCAGATCTACCCGGGACACCGGGGAGCTGTTTTTT
>TRBJ2-7|-|TRBV5-1|TRBD1
CASSLQGAGYEQYF
TGCGCCAGCAGCTTGCAGGGGGCGGGCTACGAGCAGTACTTC
>TRBJ2-7|-|TRBV12-3/TRBV12-4|-
CASSPTGYEQYF
TGTGCCAGCAGCCCTACAGGGTACGAGCAGTACTTC
>TRBJ2-4|-|TRBV14|-
CASSHDTGMGKNIQYF
TGTGCCAGCAGCCACGACACAGGGATGGGCAAAAACATTCAGTACTTC
>TRBJ2-7|-|TRBV7-9|TRBD2
CASSSSVAGSYEQYF
TGTGCCAGCAGCTCCTCGGTAGCGGGGTCCTACGAGCAGTACTTC
>TRBJ1-2|-|TRBV7-3|-
CASSSSPGVGGYTF
TGTGCCAGCAGCTCGTCCCCAGGGGTTGGTGGCTACACCTTC
>TRBJ1-2|-|TRBV18|-
CASSPLGDPNYGYTF
TGTGCCAGCTCACCATTAGGAGACCCAAACTATGGCTACACCTTC
>TRBJ1-1|-|TRBV11-2|-
CASSLDLGGNTEAFF
TGTGCCAGCAGCTTAGATCTCGGCGGGAACACTGAAGCTTTCTTT
>TRBJ2-5|-|TRBV27|-
CASSGFREQETQYF
TGTGCCAGCAGCGGTTTCAGGGAACAAGAGACCCAGTACTTC
>TRBJ1-5|-|TRBV5-1|TRBD1
CASSPSTGQVNQPQHF
TGCGCCAGCAGCCCTAGCACCGGACAGGTCAATCAGCCCCAGCATTTT
>TRBJ2-3|-|TRBV9|-
CASSVTELSTDTQYF
TGTGCCAGCAGCGTCACGGAGTTAAGCACAGATACGCAGTATTTT
>TRBJ2-7|few|TRBV19|TRBD1
CASSIGQEPYEQYF
TGTGCCAGTAGTATCGGACAGGAGCCCTACGAGCAGTACTTC
>TRBJ1-2|few|TRBV7-9|TRBD1
CASSLGQGTNYGYTF
TGTGCCAGCAGCTTAGGACAGGGAACTAACTATGGCTACACCTTC
>TRBJ1-6|-|TRBV2|TRBD1
CASSASTGRNSPLHF
TGTGCCAGCAGTGCATCGACAGGGAGAAATTCACCCCTCCACTTT
>TRBJ2-7|-|TRBV6-6|-
CASSYLGQYEQYF
TGTGCCAGCAGTTACCTCGGACAGTACGAGCAGTACTTC
>TRBJ2-3|-|TRBV28|-
CASSLDPAGQDTQYF
TGTGCCAGCAGTTTAGATCCAGCGGGACAAGATACGCAGTATTTT
>TRBJ1-4|once|TRBV5-5|TRBD1
CASSLGQGREKLFF
TGTGCCAGCAGCTTGGGACAGGGGAGGGAAAAACTGTTTTTT
>TRBJ1-4|-|TRBV12-5|TRBD1
CASGLSGQGNEKLFF
TGTGCTAGTGGTTTGTCGGGACAGGGTAATGAAAAACTGTTTTTT
>TRBJ2-3|-|TRBV6-5|TRBD1
CASRATGGWTDTQYF
TGTGCCAGCAGGGCGACAGGGGGATGGACAGATACGCAGTATTTT
>TRBJ2-3|-|TRBV15|-
CATSRDRGKDTQYF
TGTGCCACCAGCAGAGACAGGGGCAAGGATACGCAGTATTTT
>TRBJ2-1|-|TRBV27|TRBD2
CASSPGVSGSNEQFF
TGTGCCAGCAGCCCGGGGGTTAGCGGGAGCAATGAGCAGTTCTTC
>TRBJ2-7|-|TRBV27|-
CASSLSRTYEQYF
TGTGCCAGCAGTTTATCGAGGACCTACGAGCAGTACTTC
>TRBJ1-1|-|TRBV4-1|-
CASSQDPQEGLAEAFF
TGCGCCAGCAGCCAAGATCCCCAGGAGGGATTGGCTGAAGCTTTCTTT
>TRBJ1-5|-|TRBV6-2/TRBV6-3|-
CASSYSQYSNQPQHF
TGTGCCAGCAGTTACTCTCAGTATAGCAATCAGCCCCAGCATTTT
>TRBJ2-5|-|TRBV7-6|-
CASSVISTQRETQYF
TGTGCCAGCAGCGTAATTAGCACCCAAAGAGAGACCCAGTACTTC
>TRBJ1-2|-|TRBV18|-
CASSRDTVYGYTF
TGTGCCAGCTCACGGGACACTGTATATGGCTACACCTTC
>TRBJ2-7|few|TRBV5-6|TRBD1
CASSFTQGAIYEQYF
TGTGCCAGCAGCTTTACACAGGGGGCAATCTACGAGCAGTACTTC
>TRBJ2-1|-|TRBV27|TRBD1
CASSFRDRGNNEQFF
TGTGCCAGCAGTTTCCGAGACAGGGGTAACAATGAGCAGTTCTTC
>TRBJ2-7|-|TRBV12-5|TRBD2
CASGLAGSSYEQYF
TGTGCTAGTGGCCTAGCGGGGAGCTCCTACGAGCAGTACTTC